This T cell receptor (beta chain) was captured in a study of cytomegalovirus exposure and HLA in healthy donors. Study-level background: Among 398 genotyped donors, around 80% fell in the Caucasian-associated ancestry cluster. Study-level points and caveats: Prior analysis indicated that the majority of TCR beta V segments exhibited productivity approximately 87% or approximately 30% of the time. Sequences of the TCR beta chain were said to predict the HLA-A and HLA-B alleles of most subjects accurately.

Trimming removed 4 bases from V and 4 bases from J; junction bases left unmatched: 14. CDR3 length equals 17 residues. CDR1 is SGDLS and CDR2 is YYNGEE in the germline V gene. Notes on this clone: Antigen: not known.

PCR involved 60 Vbeta and 13 Jbeta primers. TCRdb keeps only in-frame clones here, not all; method: immunoSEQ multiplex PCR. This table holds 150,000 or so clones, 80% found once. This receptor was taken from a man aged 30 to 39 in good health and CMV-seropositive. This chain links TRBV9 with TRBJ2-5, with 9 bases aligning to TRBD2. The sample taken for sequencing was PBMCs. The CDR3 DNA reads TGTGCCAGCAGCCACCCCCGGGCGGGAGGGCCCTCAGAGACCCAGTACTTC. Its protein is CASSHPRAGGPSETQYF.